The 6 T cell receptor beta chains presented below share a single source sample, sequenced in a study of cytomegalovirus exposure and HLA in healthy donors. The study ran its PCR with 60 Vbeta and 13 Jbeta primers. The protocol was immunoSEQ multiplex PCR, while the TCRdb copy is restricted to in-frame clones and leaves out a portion. The profile shows about 150,000 clones, roughly 84% of them singletons. The specimen was PBMCs. These receptors were collected from a boy aged 2 to 9 in good health and CMV-seronegative.

This clone was seen once. V is TRBV5-1 and J is TRBJ2-2; D not certain. The end of the DNA is better explained by TRBJ1-3, so the J call may be wrong. The CDR3 has 13 amino acids. Germline assignment: CDR1 SGHRS and CDR2 YFSETQ. The CDR3 spells CASSLGSGNTIYF. As DNA, the CDR3 is TGCGCCAGCAGCTTGGGCAGCGGAAACACCATATATTTT.

The chain employs TRBV7-2 and TRBJ2-3; 13 nucleotides line up with TRBD2. V shed 8 bases and J 3 bases; nucleotides not matched to a gene: 14. This CDR3 spans 18 amino acids. Germline V gene lookup returns CDR1 SGHTA and CDR2 FQGNSA. The CDR3 region has the DNA TGTGCCAGCGGTAAATCTCCCGGGACTAGCGGGATAACAGATACGCAGTATTTT. Its translation is CASGKSPGTSGITDTQYF. The full variable domain, with the rest looked up from reference TRBV7-2 and TRBJ2-3, is GAGVSQSPSNKVTEKGKDVELRCDPISGHTALYWYRQSLGQGLEFLIYFQGNSAPDKSGLPSDRFSAERTGGSVSTLTIQRTQQEDSAVYLCASGKSPGTSGITDTQYFGPGTRLTVL.

V and J are TRBV10-3 and TRBJ1-2, with TRBD1 identical over 9 bases. V shed 7 bases, J shed 4 bases, and the junction held 4 bases outside the gene matches. Looked up from germline, CDR1 is ENHRY and CDR2 is SYGVKD. The CDR3 is made up of 13 amino acids. The DNA of the CDR3 is TGTGCCATCACCACGGACAGGGGCTATGGCTACACCTTC. It is translated as CAITTDRGYGYTF.

The chain uses TRBV18 and TRBJ1-2; tentative D call: TRBD1 (6 bases). Germline V CDR1 and CDR2: KGHSH, LQKENI. The CDR3 covers 16 residues. V lost 3 bases and J lost 2, with 16 bases in between. CDR3 amino acids: CASSPLGSGQNYGYTF. In DNA, the CDR3 is TGTGCCAGCTCACCTTTGGGCTCCGGACAGAACTATGGCTACACCTTC.

V gene TRBV5-4 combines with J gene TRBJ2-7; TRBD2 aligns across 9 bases. V lost 4 bases to trimming and J lost 7 bases; unmatched junction nucleotides: 3. The CDR3 sequence is 12 residues long. In germline, CDR1 is SGHNT, CDR2 YYREEE (reference sequence). This CDR3 reads CASSRAGGEQYF. The CDR3, as DNA: TGTGCCAGCAGCCGGGCGGGGGGGGAGCAGTACTTC.

The gene calls are TRBV19 and TRBJ1-1, with D tentatively TRBD1 (5 bases). Per germline, CDR1 LNHDA and CDR2 SQIVND (reference sequence). The CDR3 runs 14 residues. Trimming left V 5 bases short and J 3 bases short, with 13 bases between. The CDR3 loop is CASSGLGGDTEAFF. The DNA of the CDR3 is TGTGCCAGTAGTGGGTTAGGAGGGGACACTGAAGCTTTCTTT.